The clone carrying this T cell receptor beta chain was counted between two and nine times. The data are from a study of radiation and T cells in renal cell carcinoma. The repertoire was sequenced with immunoSEQ multiplex PCR; TCRdb's copy has only in-frame clones and lacks some. The sample lists tens of thousands of clones, around 50% occurring once. The CDR3 is made up of 15 amino acids. Germline loops: CDR1 SQVTM, CDR2 ANQGSEA. The germline V and J ends were trimmed by 3 bases and 2 bases, with 15 bases remaining between them. Regarding treatment: treatment-naive control, cytoreductive nephrectomy. The source of this sequence is a human donor with renal cell carcinoma. The chain links TRBV29-1 to TRBJ2-3; no reliable D call. The sample was tumor tissue, taken from a patient whose treatment was nephrectomy without radiotherapy. For the CDR3, the DNA is TGCAGCGTTGAGCCTTTCTTATCGGACACAGATACGCAGTATTTT. Protein product: CSVEPFLSDTDTQYF.